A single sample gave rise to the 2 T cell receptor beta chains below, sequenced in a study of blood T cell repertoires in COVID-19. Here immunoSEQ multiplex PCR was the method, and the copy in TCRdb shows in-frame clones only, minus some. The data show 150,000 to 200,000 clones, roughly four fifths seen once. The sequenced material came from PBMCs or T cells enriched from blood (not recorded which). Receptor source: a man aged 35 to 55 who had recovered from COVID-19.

The CDR3 sequence is CASSLKNSPRQYV. CDR3 coding DNA: TGTGCCAGCAGCTTGAAGAACAGCCCCCGGCAGTACGTC. The chain recombines TRBV5-6 with TRBJ2-7; D gene uncertain. The CDR3 covers 13 residues. CDR1 and CDR2 from the germline V gene are SGHDT and YYEEEE. Trimming cost V 1 base and J 9 bases, with 14 bases left between them.

The CDR3: CASSSKPGQQNTEAFF. The CDR3 DNA follows: TGTGCCAGCAGCTCAAAACCGGGACAGCAGAACACTGAAGCTTTCTTT. The gene calls are TRBV7-9 and TRBJ1-1; 7 bases match TRBD1. Germline-derived CDR1 and CDR2 are SEHNR and FQNEAQ (reference sequence). The CDR3 is made up of 16 amino acids. V dropped 4 bases and J dropped 1; count of bases not matched to a gene: 9.